This TCR beta chain came from a study of T cells in Graves' hyperthyroidism and ophthalmopathy. Across the study: Peripheral blood sampling occurred at initial diagnosis, before any treatment.

This clonotype appeared a few times. The investigators amplified TCR beta CDR3 regions from RNA transcripts. Primed by the HTBI set, a first-round RT-PCR was run on the TCR CDR3. TCRdb analysed the multiplex PCR reads with MiXCR anew, one entry per CDR3 protein. Seen here are 450,000 to 650,000 distinct CDR3 sequences, over 15% observed once, and the top ten hold around 17%. It was uncontrolled infection, other autoimmune disease, pregnancy or lactation that excluded patients. Based on clinical symptoms, serum thyroxine and TRAb, thyroid ultrasound and orbital computed tomography, diagnoses were reached. It was around 11 ml of fresh peripheral blood that supplied the PBMCs. Between the trimmed V and J ends, which lost 3 bases and 7 bases, there was a span of 10 bases. CDR3 size: 14 residues. In germline, CDR1 is MNHEY, CDR2 SMNVEV (reference sequence).

The chain couples TRBV27 to TRBJ1-6; D unclear. The sequencing input was blood. The sequence derives from a woman in her late teens or twenties with Graves' ophthalmopathy. Written as DNA, the CDR3 is TGTGCCAGCAGTTTGCCCGGGAGAAATTCACCCCTCCACTTT. Amino acid sequence: CASSLPGRNSPLHF.